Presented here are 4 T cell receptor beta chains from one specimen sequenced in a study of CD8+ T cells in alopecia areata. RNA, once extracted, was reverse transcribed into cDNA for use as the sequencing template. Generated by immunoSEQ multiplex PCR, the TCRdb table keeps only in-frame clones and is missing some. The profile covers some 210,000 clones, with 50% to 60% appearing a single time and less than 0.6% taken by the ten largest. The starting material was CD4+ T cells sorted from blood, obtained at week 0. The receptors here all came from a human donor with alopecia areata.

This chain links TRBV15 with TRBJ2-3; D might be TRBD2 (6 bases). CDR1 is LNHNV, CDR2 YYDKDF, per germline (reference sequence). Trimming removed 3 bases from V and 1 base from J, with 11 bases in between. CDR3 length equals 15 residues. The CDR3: CATSRGLARTDTQYF. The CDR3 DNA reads TGTGCCACCAGCAGGGGACTGGCCCGCACAGATACGCAGTATTTT. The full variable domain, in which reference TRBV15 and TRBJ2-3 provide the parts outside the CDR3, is DAMVIQNPRYQVTQFGKPVTLSCSQTLNHNVMYWYQQKSSQAPKLLFHYYDKDFNNEADTPDNFQSRRPNTSFCFLDIRSPGLGDTAMYLCATSRGLARTDTQYFGPGTRLTVL.

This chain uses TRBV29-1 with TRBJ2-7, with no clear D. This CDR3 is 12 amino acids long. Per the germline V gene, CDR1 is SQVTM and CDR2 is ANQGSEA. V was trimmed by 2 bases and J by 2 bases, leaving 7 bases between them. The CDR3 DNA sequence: TGCAGCGTTGAAACGAACACCTACGAGCAGTACTTC. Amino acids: CSVETNTYEQYF.

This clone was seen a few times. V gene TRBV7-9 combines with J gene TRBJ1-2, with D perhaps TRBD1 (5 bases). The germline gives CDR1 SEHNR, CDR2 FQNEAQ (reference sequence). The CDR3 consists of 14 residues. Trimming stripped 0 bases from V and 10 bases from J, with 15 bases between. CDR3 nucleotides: TGTGCCAGCAGCTTAGCGCGGGCAGGGATTGACTACACCTTC. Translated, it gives CASSLARAGIDYTF.

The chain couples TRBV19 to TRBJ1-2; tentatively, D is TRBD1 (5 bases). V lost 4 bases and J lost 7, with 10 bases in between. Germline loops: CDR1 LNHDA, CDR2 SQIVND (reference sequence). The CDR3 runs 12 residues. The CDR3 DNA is TGTGCCAGTAGTACAGGGATCTTTGGCTACACCTTC. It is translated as CASSTGIFGYTF.